This passage covers 3 T cell receptor beta chains from one sample sequenced in a study of Graves' ophthalmopathy and Graves' hyperthyroidism. The sequenced template was RNA, covering the TCR beta CDR3 region. The first-round RT-PCR employed HTBI primers together with the Qiagen OneStep RT-PCR kit. A multiplex PCR was then performed as the second round. TCRdb itself ran the multiplex PCR reads through MiXCR, one entry per CDR3 protein. The sample has some 390,000 distinct CDR3 sequences; approximately 20% are singletons. The specimen sequenced was peripheral blood. The receptors shown here come from a young woman with Graves' ophthalmopathy.

This clonotype was picked up many times. This chain connects TRBV2 to TRBJ2-5; 7 nucleotides agree with TRBD1. J gave up 5 bases and V 0 bases, and 9 bases lay outside the gene matches. Germline V gives CDR1 SNHLY, CDR2 FYNNEI. This CDR3 is built from 16 residues. Here the CDR3 reads CASSEAADRLEETQYF. CDR3 coding DNA: TGTGCCAGCAGTGAAGCGGCGGACAGGTTAGAGGAGACCCAGTACTTC.

Many counts were recorded for this clonotype. J is TRBJ1-5 and V is TRBV6-2 or TRBV6-3, with 10 bases lining up with TRBD1. The CDR3 spans 18 residues. Trimming at V came to 2 bases and at J to 2 bases, leaving 9 bases not matched to a gene. Germline V gene sequence: CDR1 MNHEY, CDR2 SVGEGT. The CDR3, as DNA: TGTGCCAGCAGTTACCCCGGGACAGGGGCAGGTGGCAATCAGCCCCAGCATTTT. Encoded protein: CASSYPGTGAGGNQPQHF.

This clonotype has a handful of counts. The rearrangement links TRBV7-9 to TRBJ2-4, with 8 bases that match TRBD1. The V gene's germline CDR1 is SEHNR and CDR2 FQNEAQ (reference sequence). The J segment lost 1 base and the V segment lost 3 bases, leaving 8 bases of the junction unmatched. CDR3 size: 17 residues. CDR3 bases: TGTGCCAGCAGCTTGGCTGGACAGGGTTTCGCCAAAAACATTCAGTACTTC. It codes for CASSLAGQGFAKNIQYF.